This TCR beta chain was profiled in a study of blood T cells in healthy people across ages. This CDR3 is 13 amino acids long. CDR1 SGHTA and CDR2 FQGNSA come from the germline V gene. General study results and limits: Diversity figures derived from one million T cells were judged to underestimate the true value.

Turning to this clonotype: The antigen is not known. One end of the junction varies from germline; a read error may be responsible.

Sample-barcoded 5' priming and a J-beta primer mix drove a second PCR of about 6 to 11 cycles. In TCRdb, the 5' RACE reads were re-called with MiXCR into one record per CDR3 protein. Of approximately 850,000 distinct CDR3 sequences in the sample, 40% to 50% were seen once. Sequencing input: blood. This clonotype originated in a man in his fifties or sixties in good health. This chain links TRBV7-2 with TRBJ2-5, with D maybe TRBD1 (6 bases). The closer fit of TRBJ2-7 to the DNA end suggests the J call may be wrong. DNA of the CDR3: TGTGTCAGCAGCAAAGAGCGAGGGGGCGAGCAGTACTTC. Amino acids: CVSSKERGGEQYF.